Listed below are T cell receptor beta chains from one sample, sequenced in a study of blood T cell repertoires in COVID-19. This table comes from immunoSEQ multiplex PCR, and its TCRdb copy is limited to in-frame clones, with some not included. This sample has 150,000 to 200,000 clones; 65% to 90% occur once, and the top ten carry 8% to 10%. Sequenced sample: peripheral blood. The receptors originated from a man in his fifties or sixties with acute or convalescent COVID-19. The CDR3 runs from the conserved cysteine through the conserved F or W. A D gene is named only where the DNA matches it firmly. Clone sizes are given selectively: once, few, many, or a class where the clone is expanded.

CDR3nt | CDR3aa | abundance | d_gene | j_gene | v_gene
TGTGCCTGGACGTACGCTACTAACTATGGCTACACCTTC | CAWTYATNYGYTF | - | - | TRBJ1-2 | TRBV30
TGTGCTAGTGGTCCAGCAGGTACTGGGCCCGACTCTGGAAACACCATATATTTT | CASGPAGTGPDSGNTIYF | - | - | TRBJ1-3 | TRBV12-5
TGTGCCAGCAGCTTAGTAATTGGGGGACTTGAAGCTTTCTTT | CASSLVIGGLEAFF | - | - | TRBJ1-1 | TRBV7-2
TGTGCCAGCAGCCCAACTAGCGGGGGGTACAATGAGCAGTTCTTC | CASSPTSGGYNEQFF | - | TRBD2 | TRBJ2-1 | TRBV5-4
TGTGCCAGCAGCTTAAACAGGGTAAATGAGGAGACCCAGTACTTC | CASSLNRVNEETQYF | once | - | TRBJ2-5 | TRBV7-6
TGTGCCAGCAGTTTATCCTCCGTTGGGGGCCGGTGGGGTGAAAAACTGTTTTTT | CASSLSSVGGRWGEKLFF | - | - | TRBJ1-4 | TRBV27
TGTGCCAGCAGTTCTCTCAGGTTCAATCAGCCCCAGCATTTT | CASSSLRFNQPQHF | - | - | TRBJ1-5 | TRBV27
TGCGCCAGCGCCCCCTGGCAGGGGGAAGAGACCCAGTACTTC | CASAPWQGEETQYF | - | TRBD1 | TRBJ2-5 | TRBV5-1
TGTGCCTGCCTGGGCCGCTCTGGAAACACCATATATTTT | CACLGRSGNTIYF | - | - | TRBJ1-3 | TRBV30
TGTGCCCCTTCGAGGGAGAACAAGAAATCTGGGGCCAACGTCCTGACTTTC | CAPSRENKKSGANVLTF | - | - | TRBJ2-6 | TRBV27
TGTGCCAGCAGTTTAGGTCTAGCGGGACGCTACGAGCAGTACTTC | CASSLGLAGRYEQYF | - | TRBD2 | TRBJ2-7 | TRBV28
TGTGCCAGCAGCCCCGGACATTCTGGAAACACCATATATTTT | CASSPGHSGNTIYF | - | - | TRBJ1-3 | TRBV7-3
TGTGCCAGCAGCTTAAGACCAGGGGTTGGGGGCAATCAGCCCCAGCATTTT | CASSLRPGVGGNQPQHF | - | - | TRBJ1-5 | TRBV7-6
TGTGCCAGCAGTTTGACTAGCGGGAGGGCCGAGGGACCTCGGAATGAGCAGTTCTTC | CASSLTSGRAEGPRNEQFF | - | TRBD2 | TRBJ2-1 | TRBV6-4
TGTGCCTGGAGTGCCAGTTTGACTAGCGCGTCGACCTACGAGCAGTACTTC | CAWSASLTSASTYEQYF | - | TRBD2 | TRBJ2-7 | TRBV30
TGTGCCAGCAGTGAGGGACAGAGCTACACCTTC | CASSEGQSYTF | - | TRBD1 | TRBJ1-2 | TRBV6-1
TGTGCCAGCAGCGCAGGTTTGGTGGTCGAGCAGTACTTC | CASSAGLVVEQYF | - | - | TRBJ2-7 | TRBV28
TGCGCCAGCAGCTTGGCGCCAGCGGGAGGCCCCTACGAGCAGTACTTC | CASSLAPAGGPYEQYF | - | TRBD2 | TRBJ2-7 | TRBV5-1
TGTGCCAGCAGTTTATGGGGTAGCGGGAGTTCCGGAGATACGCAGTATTTT | CASSLWGSGSSGDTQYF | once | TRBD2 | TRBJ2-3 | TRBV28
TGTGCCAGCAGCCCCTTTACAGGGGACGTTGAAAAACTGTTTTTT | CASSPFTGDVEKLFF | - | TRBD1 | TRBJ1-4 | TRBV6-5
TGTGCCAGCTCAGCTTTCAGGGGACAGGGGGCGGCCTACGAGCAGTACTTC | CASSAFRGQGAAYEQYF | - | TRBD1 | TRBJ2-7 | TRBV18
TGTGCCAGCAGACCCGCAGGGAGGATGAGGACTGAAGCTTTCTTT | CASRPAGRMRTEAFF | - | - | TRBJ1-1 | TRBV6-5
TGCGCCAGCAGTACAGGACCCCCCAAAAACATTCAGTACTTC | CASSTGPPKNIQYF | - | - | TRBJ2-4 | TRBV5-1
TGTGCCAGCTCACTCCACGACAGCCACTACGAGCAGTACTTC | CASSLHDSHYEQYF | - | - | TRBJ2-7 | TRBV18